This T cell receptor gamma chain stems from a study of Vδ1+ human thymocytes. This CDR3 has 17 residues. J gave up 1 base and V 4 bases, and 12 bases lay outside the gene matches. Germline lookup yields CDR1 VENAVY and CDR2 YDSYNSRV. Sorted Vdelta1+ thymocytes were about 97% to 99.6% pure. General study findings and limits: Highly polyclonal TRG and TRD repertoires with Gaussian CDR3 length distributions appeared in thymus.

As concerns this clone: Its antigen is undetermined.

The template was reverse-transcribed extracted RNA. The CDR3 regions were amplified by multiplex PCR from V-gene primers to a constant-region primer. TCRdb reanalysed the multiplex PCR reads via CATT. The table shows about 36,000 gamma-chain clones, with around 20% occurring only once. This clonotype originated in a girl under three years old who had congenital heart surgery. V usage is TRGV8 and J usage is TRGJP2. Material for sequencing was Vdelta1+ gamma-delta thymocytes from the thymus. Subset noted: FACS-sorted CD3+ TCRalphabeta- TCRVdelta1+ TCRVdelta2- thymocytes. CDR3 sequence: CATWDHIHPSSDWIKTF. CDR3 coding DNA: TGTGCCACCTGGGACCATATCCATCCTAGTAGTGATTGGATCAAGACGTTT.